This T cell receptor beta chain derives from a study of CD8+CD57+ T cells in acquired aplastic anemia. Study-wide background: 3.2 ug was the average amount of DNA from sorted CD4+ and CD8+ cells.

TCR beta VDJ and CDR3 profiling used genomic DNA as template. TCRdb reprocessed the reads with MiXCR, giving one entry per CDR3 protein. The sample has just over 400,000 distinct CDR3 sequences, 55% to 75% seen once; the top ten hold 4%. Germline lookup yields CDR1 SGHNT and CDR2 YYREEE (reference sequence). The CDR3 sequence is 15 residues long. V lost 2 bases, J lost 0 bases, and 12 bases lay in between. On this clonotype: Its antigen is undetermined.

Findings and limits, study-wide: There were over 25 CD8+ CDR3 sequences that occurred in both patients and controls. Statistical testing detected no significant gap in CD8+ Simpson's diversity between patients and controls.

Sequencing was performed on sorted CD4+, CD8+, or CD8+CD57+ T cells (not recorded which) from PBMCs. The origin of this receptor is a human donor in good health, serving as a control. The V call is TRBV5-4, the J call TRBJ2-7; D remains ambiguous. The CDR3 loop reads CASSFHLNGSYEQYF. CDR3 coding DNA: TGTGCCAGCAGCTTTCATCTGAACGGCTCCTACGAGCAGTACTTC.